The count of the clone carrying this TCR beta chain is one. Data came from immunoSEQ multiplex PCR; TCRdb stores just in-frame clones and leaves some out. The data hold over 2 million clones, with 95% observed a single time. These data are taken from a study of shared clonotypes between healthy human individuals. Per the germline V gene, CDR1 is MNHEY and CDR2 is SMNVEV (reference sequence). The CDR3 spans 14 residues. V was clipped by 4 bases and J by 3 bases; unmatched bases: 2. The receptor's source is a man between 18 and 35 years old in good health. This chain connects TRBV27 to TRBJ2-7; TRBD2 aligns across 11 bases. The sample taken for sequencing was naive CD4+ T cells sorted from blood. The subset: CD45RA+ positively selected. CDR3 nucleotides: TGTGCCAGCAGTTCACTAGCGGGAGTCTACGAGCAGTACTTC. Translating it yields CASSSLAGVYEQYF.